This entry lists 26 T cell receptor beta chains sequenced from one sample in a study of cytomegalovirus exposure and HLA in healthy donors. This PCR relied on a set of 60 Vbeta primers and 13 Jbeta primers. TCRdb's copy holds only in-frame clones and misses some; the assay was immunoSEQ multiplex PCR. The sample records 210,000 or so clones, roughly 80% being singletons. The sample was PBMCs. The receptor set was obtained from a man in his forties in good health and CMV-seronegative.

The V gene is TRBV4-1, the J gene TRBJ1-1, with a weak D call TRBD1 (6 bases). Germline-derived CDR1 and CDR2 are MGHRA and YSYEKL. CDR3 size: 17 residues. Trimming left V 4 bases short and J 2 bases short, with 20 bases between. CDR3 bases: TGCGCCAGCAGCCTCTACGGGGACACGGATATTAACACTGAAGCTTTCTTT. Protein: CASSLYGDTDINTEAFF.

This clone occurred a few times. V is TRBV6-5 and J is TRBJ1-2, with D possibly matching TRBD1 (6 bases). Germline V gene sequence: CDR1 MNHEY, CDR2 SVGAGI. Trimming pared 5 bases from V and 2 bases from J, leaving 9 bases between. There are 13 residues in the CDR3. The CDR3 here is CASSPGQNYGYTF. CDR3 sequence (DNA): TGTGCCAGCAGTCCAGGACAGAACTATGGCTACACCTTC.

This clone was detected once. The chain is built from TRBV27 and TRBJ1-6, with D possibly matching TRBD1 (5 bases). Germline CDR1 reads MNHEY; CDR2 reads SMNVEV (reference sequence). This CDR3 comprises 16 residues. The V gene lost 5 bases and the J gene lost 8 bases, with 19 bases spanning the gap. Here the CDR3 DNA reads TGTGCCAGCAGTCCACGACAGACCTATGGGGATTCACCCCTCCACTTT. Its protein is CASSPRQTYGDSPLHF.

V is TRBV28 and J is TRBJ2-7; tentatively, D is TRBD2 (5 bases). The CDR3 extends over 14 amino acids. V lost 6 bases and J lost 0, with 12 bases in between. From germline, CDR1 is MDHEN and CDR2 SYDVKM. The CDR3 DNA follows: TGTGCCAGCAGCCCCCCGGGAATCTCCTACGAGCAGTACTTC. Translating it yields CASSPPGISYEQYF.

This clone was recorded only once. This chain connects TRBV7-2 to TRBJ1-1; TRBD1 agrees at 12 bases. The CDR3 consists of 16 residues. Per the germline V gene, CDR1 is SGHTA and CDR2 is FQGNSA. The ends lost 5 bases at V and 3 bases at J; junction bases unmatched: 7. The CDR3 bases are TGTGCCAGCAGCCGAGGACGGGACAGGGGGCACACTGAAGCTTTCTTT. It is translated as CASSRGRDRGHTEAFF.

The genes are TRBV7-9 and TRBJ2-5; D remains unclear. Per the germline V gene, CDR1 is SEHNR and CDR2 is FQNEAQ (reference sequence). The CDR3 is 12 residues long. Trimming pared 4 bases from V and 4 bases from J, leaving 7 bases between. The CDR3 sequence is CASSYSGETQYF. DNA of the CDR3: TGTGCCAGCAGCTATAGTGGAGAGACCCAGTACTTC.

The CDR3 here is CASSYGRWKNTEAFF. DNA of the CDR3: TGTGCCAGCAGTTACGGGCGATGGAAGAACACTGAAGCTTTCTTT. This chain uses TRBV6-5 with TRBJ1-1; D call uncertain. CDR1 is MNHEY, CDR2 SVGAGI, per germline. The CDR3 sequence is 15 residues long. Trimming left V 2 bases short and J 1 base short, with 11 bases between.

The chain combines TRBV30 with TRBJ2-3; D is ambiguous. CDR3 size: 15 residues. CDR1 is GTSNPN, CDR2 SVGIG, per germline (reference sequence). V gave up 0 bases and J gave up 4 bases, with 14 bases separating them. The CDR3 protein is CAWSVRFSAADTQYF. CDR3 nucleotide sequence: TGTGCCTGGAGTGTAAGATTTAGTGCGGCAGATACGCAGTATTTT.

The chain is built from TRBV7-2 and TRBJ1-1, with D tentatively TRBD1 (5 bases). There are 15 residues in the CDR3. Germline lookup yields CDR1 SGHTA and CDR2 FQGNSA. Deletions cut 1 base from V and 0 bases from J, with 9 bases between. The DNA of the CDR3 is TGTGCCAGCAGCTTAGGAGGCAGGGTGAACACTGAAGCTTTCTTT. Translated: CASSLGGRVNTEAFF.

The chain links TRBV13 to TRBJ2-7; tentatively, D is TRBD2 (5 bases). This CDR3 has 14 amino acids. Trimming took 4 bases from V and 3 from J, leaving 13 bases between them. The germline CDR1 and CDR2 sequences are PRHDT and FYEKMQ (reference sequence). The CDR3 reads CASSSPRGHYEQYF. The CDR3, as DNA: TGTGCCAGCAGCTCCCCCCGGGGTCACTACGAGCAGTACTTC.

This clone was recorded a few times. This chain joins TRBV5-1 and TRBJ2-7; TRBD2 is a possible D gene (6 bases). This CDR3 comprises 13 residues. The ends were cut back, 4 bases at V and 6 bases at J, with 14 bases in the middle. CDR1 is SGHRS and CDR2 is YFSETQ in the germline V gene. CDR3 protein: CASSGTGMGEQYF. The DNA of the CDR3 is TGCGCCAGCAGCGGGACTGGGATGGGCGAGCAGTACTTC.

The chain employs TRBV10-3 and TRBJ2-2; TRBD1 matches 10 bases. The CDR3 loop spans 15 amino acids. With 6 bases clipped from V and 6 bases from J, the junction kept 7 bases outside the gene matches. Germline V lookup: CDR1 ENHRY, CDR2 SYGVKD. CDR3 sequence (DNA): TGTGCCATCAGGGGGGACAGGGGTATCGCCGGGGAGCTGTTTTTT. This codes for CAIRGDRGIAGELFF.

The gene calls are TRBV12-5 and TRBJ1-2; maybe TRBD1 (6 bases). The CDR3 spans 17 residues. V lost 3 bases to trimming and J lost 8 bases, with 25 bases between them. The germline gives CDR1 LGHNT, CDR2 FRNRAP. The chain's CDR3 is CASGLGLLGQSRGGYTF. The CDR3, as DNA: TGTGCTAGTGGTTTAGGCCTACTCGGACAGTCTAGAGGAGGCTACACCTTC.

V gene TRBV2 combines with J gene TRBJ1-1, with D unclear. V lost 6 bases and J 0 bases, leaving 11 bases between the germline ends. The germline CDR1 and CDR2 sequences are SNHLY and FYNNEI. CDR3 length equals 14 residues. The CDR3, as DNA: TGTGCCAGCAGGTTTCGGGTCATGAACACTGAAGCTTTCTTT. Translated: CASRFRVMNTEAFF.

V gene TRBV12-1 combines with J gene TRBJ1-1; the table's D call, TRBD1, has no DNA check behind it. TRBV12-1 is an annotated pseudogene. The CDR3 contains 15 residues. The CDR3 here is CASSFNDRGESEAFF. CDR3 DNA: TGTGCCAGCAGCTTCAATGACAGGGGTGAGTCTGAAGCTTTCTTT.

The gene calls are TRBV30 and TRBJ2-7, with 7 bases that match TRBD2. The germline CDR1 and CDR2 sequences are GTSNPN and SVGIG (reference sequence). After removal of 2 bases from V and 1 base from J, the junction contained 8 bases not matched to a gene. The CDR3 has 15 residues. The CDR3 DNA sequence: TGTGCCTGGAGTCCCGGGCTAGCGGAGTCCTACGAGCAGTACTTC. Protein: CAWSPGLAESYEQYF.

Only a few counts were recorded for this clone. The J gene is TRBJ1-1, the V gene TRBV19, with 8 bases aligning to TRBD1. In germline, CDR1 is LNHDA, CDR2 SQIVND (reference sequence). CDR3 size: 16 residues. The J segment lost 4 bases and the V segment lost 3 bases, leaving 10 bases of the junction unmatched. The CDR3 DNA follows: TGTGCCAGTAGTATTGTTTGGACAGGGCGCGGCACTGAAGCTTTCTTT. Protein: CASSIVWTGRGTEAFF.

The count of this clone is one. The CDR3 loop reads CASLNEQYF. CDR3 sequence (DNA): TGCGCCAGCCTAAACGAGCAGTACTTC. The rearrangement uses TRBV5-1 and TRBJ2-7; D is unresolved. V gave up 7 bases and J gave up 5 bases, with 4 bases separating them. CDR3 size: 9 residues. Germline V gene data show CDR1 as SGHRS and CDR2 as YFSETQ.

This clone was seen only a few times. The chain recombines TRBV7-3 with TRBJ2-2; no clear D. Germline V gene data show CDR1 as SGHTA and CDR2 as FQGTGA. V lost 5 bases, J lost 1 base, and 5 bases lay in between. The CDR3 is 13 residues long. Here the CDR3 DNA reads TGTGCCAGCAGCCCGGGGAACACCGGGGAGCTGTTTTTT. It is translated as CASSPGNTGELFF.

This chain connects TRBV9 to TRBJ2-7; D gene uncertain. In germline, CDR1 is SGDLS, CDR2 YYNGEE. The CDR3 loop spans 12 amino acids. Trimming removed 3 bases at V and 3 bases at J, with 7 bases between. The CDR3 nucleotides are TGTGCCAGCAGCGGACGGAGCTACGAGCAGTACTTC. It specifies CASSGRSYEQYF.

The chain recombines TRBV18 with TRBJ2-5; unclear D gene. The V and J ends lost 6 bases and 1 base respectively, with 9 bases between them. Germline V lookup: CDR1 KGHSH, CDR2 LQKENI. The CDR3 runs 13 residues. CDR3 residues: CASSTWSQETQYF. DNA for the CDR3: TGTGCCAGCTCTACATGGAGCCAAGAGACCCAGTACTTC.

This clone was found once. The chain uses TRBV29-1 and TRBJ2-1; 7 bases fit TRBD2. CDR3 length: 18 residues. Germline V gene lookup returns CDR1 SQVTM and CDR2 ANQGSEA. Trimming cost V 4 bases and J 3 bases; bases outside gene matches: 18. CDR3 coding DNA: TGCAGCGTTGTCTTCGGGAGGTCACATGTTGTCGGCTACAATGAGCAGTTCTTC. It translates to CSVVFGRSHVVGYNEQFF.

This sequence joins TRBV6-5 and TRBJ2-1; TRBD1 matches at 8 bases. Trimming at V came to 6 bases and at J to 4 bases, leaving 8 bases not matched to a gene. This CDR3 spans 15 amino acids. In germline, CDR1 is MNHEY, CDR2 SVGAGI. The CDR3 nucleotides are TGTGCCAGCAGGCCTGGGACAGGACAATACAATGAGCAGTTCTTC. Encoded protein: CASRPGTGQYNEQFF.

The J gene is TRBJ2-5, the V gene TRBV5-6; 7 nucleotides agree with TRBD2. Germline V gives CDR1 SGHDT, CDR2 YYEEEE. The CDR3 loop spans 16 amino acids. Trimming removed 4 bases from V and 4 bases from J; junction bases left unmatched: 13. The CDR3 sequence: CASSPWEGHGRETQYF. The CDR3 DNA reads as TGTGCCAGCAGCCCCTGGGAGGGCCACGGCAGAGAGACCCAGTACTTC.

The CDR3 DNA follows: TGTGCCAGCAGCTTAGACTTCAGGTACGAGCAGTACTTC. Protein product: CASSLDFRYEQYF. This chain uses TRBV11-2 with TRBJ2-7; unclear D gene. CDR1 is SGHAT, CDR2 FQNNGV, per germline. The ends were cut back, 0 bases at V and 4 bases at J, with 7 bases in the middle. The CDR3 contains 13 residues.

The V and J genes are TRBV5-1 and TRBJ2-1; TRBD2 matches 11 bases. Germline V gives CDR1 SGHRS, CDR2 YFSETQ. The CDR3 runs 17 residues. V gave up 0 bases and J gave up 9 bases; unmatched junction bases: 11. The chain's CDR3 is CASSLAGPSGGFGEQFF. The CDR3 region has the DNA TGCGCCAGCAGCTTGGCCGGGCCTAGCGGGGGGTTTGGTGAGCAGTTCTTC.